This T cell receptor (beta chain) was captured in a study of blood T cell repertoires in COVID-19. Across the study: The samples span acute and convalescent COVID-19 from the United States, Italy and Spain. Sources were T cells, B-cell-depleted T cells, or PBMCs; the material itself was cDNA or gDNA.

Original handling: Nucleated cell counts were estimated from reference gene primer amplification. Using immunoSEQ multiplex PCR, the repertoire was profiled, and TCRdb retains in-frame clones only, with some absent. V and J calls and clone size are given by that table; D and trimming were obtained from the DNA. The repertoire holds 25,000 to 35,000 clones, 70% to 85% seen once, with roughly 42% in the top ten. Trimming removed 6 bases from V and 10 bases from J, with 15 bases in between. In germline, CDR1 is SNHLY, CDR2 FYNNEI. There are 13 residues in the CDR3. The material sequenced was peripheral blood. The chain has TRBV2 and TRBJ1-4; no clear D. This TCR was sampled from a woman older than 75 with acute or convalescent COVID-19. CDR3 DNA sequence: TGTGCCAGCAGCGAGTCACCCGGCGGAAAACTGTTTTTT. Protein sequence: CASSESPGGKLFF.